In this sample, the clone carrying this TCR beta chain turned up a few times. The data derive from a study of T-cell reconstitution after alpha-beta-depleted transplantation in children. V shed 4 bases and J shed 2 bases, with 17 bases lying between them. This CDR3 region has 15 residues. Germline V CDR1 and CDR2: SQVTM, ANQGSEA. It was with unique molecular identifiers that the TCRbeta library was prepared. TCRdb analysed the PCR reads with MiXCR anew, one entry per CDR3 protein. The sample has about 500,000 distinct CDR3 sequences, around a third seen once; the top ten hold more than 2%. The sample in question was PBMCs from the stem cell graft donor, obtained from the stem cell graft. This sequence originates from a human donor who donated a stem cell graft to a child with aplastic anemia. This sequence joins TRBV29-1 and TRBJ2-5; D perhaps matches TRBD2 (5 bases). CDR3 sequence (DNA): TGCAGCGTTGCCATTAGTTTGACGGGGCAAGAGACCCAGTACTTC. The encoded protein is CSVAISLTGQETQYF.